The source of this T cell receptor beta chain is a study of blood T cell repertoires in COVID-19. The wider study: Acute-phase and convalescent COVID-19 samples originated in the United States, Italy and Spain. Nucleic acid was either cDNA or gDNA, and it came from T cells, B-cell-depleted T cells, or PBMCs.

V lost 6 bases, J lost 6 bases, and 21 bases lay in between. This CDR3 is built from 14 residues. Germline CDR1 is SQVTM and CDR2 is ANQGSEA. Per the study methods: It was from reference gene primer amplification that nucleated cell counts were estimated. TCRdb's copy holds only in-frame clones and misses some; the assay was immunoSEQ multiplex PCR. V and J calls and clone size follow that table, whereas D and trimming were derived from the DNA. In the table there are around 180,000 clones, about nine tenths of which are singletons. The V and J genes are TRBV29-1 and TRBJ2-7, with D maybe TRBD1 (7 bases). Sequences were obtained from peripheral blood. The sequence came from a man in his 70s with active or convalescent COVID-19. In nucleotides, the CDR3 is TGCAGCGTAAGGGGACAGCCTGGGAGGTTCGAGCAGTACTTC. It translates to CSVRGQPGRFEQYF.